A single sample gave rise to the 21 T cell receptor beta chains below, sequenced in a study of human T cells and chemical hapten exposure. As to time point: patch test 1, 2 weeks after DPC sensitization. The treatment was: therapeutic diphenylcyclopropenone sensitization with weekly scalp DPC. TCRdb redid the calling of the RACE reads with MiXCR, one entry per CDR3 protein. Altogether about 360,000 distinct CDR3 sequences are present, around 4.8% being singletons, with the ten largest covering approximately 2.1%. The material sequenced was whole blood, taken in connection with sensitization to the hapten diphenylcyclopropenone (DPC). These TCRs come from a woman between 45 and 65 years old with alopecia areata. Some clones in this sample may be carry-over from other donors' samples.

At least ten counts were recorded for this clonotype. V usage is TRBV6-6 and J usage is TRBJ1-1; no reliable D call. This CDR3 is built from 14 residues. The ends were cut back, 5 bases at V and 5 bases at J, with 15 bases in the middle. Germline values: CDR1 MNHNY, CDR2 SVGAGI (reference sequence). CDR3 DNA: TGTGCCAGCAGTCCAGCCCCCCGAGGGACTGAAGCTTTCTTT. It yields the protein CASSPAPRGTEAFF.

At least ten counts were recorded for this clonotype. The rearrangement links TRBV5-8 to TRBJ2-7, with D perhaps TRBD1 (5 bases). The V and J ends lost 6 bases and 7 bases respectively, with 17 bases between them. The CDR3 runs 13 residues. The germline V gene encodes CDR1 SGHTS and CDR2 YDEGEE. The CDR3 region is CASNGQGIGEQYF. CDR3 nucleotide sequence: TGTGCCAGCAACGGGCAGGGTATAGGGGAGCAGTACTTC.

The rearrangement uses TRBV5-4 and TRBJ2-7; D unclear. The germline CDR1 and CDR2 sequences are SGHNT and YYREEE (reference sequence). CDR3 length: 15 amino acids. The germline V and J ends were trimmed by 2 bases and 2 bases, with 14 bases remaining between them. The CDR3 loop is CASSFISRSTYEQYF. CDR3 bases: TGTGCCAGCAGCTTTATTTCTAGGTCTACCTACGAGCAGTACTTC.

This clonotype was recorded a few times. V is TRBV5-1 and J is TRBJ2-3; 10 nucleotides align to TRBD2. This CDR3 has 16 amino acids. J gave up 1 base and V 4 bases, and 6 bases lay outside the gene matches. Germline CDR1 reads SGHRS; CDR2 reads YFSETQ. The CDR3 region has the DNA TGCGCCAGCAGCACGACCGGGACTAGCGGCACAGATACGCAGTATTTT. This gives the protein CASSTTGTSGTDTQYF.

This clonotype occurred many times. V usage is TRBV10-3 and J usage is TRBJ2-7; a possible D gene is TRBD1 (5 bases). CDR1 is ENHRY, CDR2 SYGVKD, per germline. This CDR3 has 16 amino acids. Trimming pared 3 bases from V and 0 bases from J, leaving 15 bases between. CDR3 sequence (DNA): TGTGCCATCAGTGATTCTGGGGCCGACCGCTCCTACGAGCAGTACTTC. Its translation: CAISDSGADRSYEQYF.

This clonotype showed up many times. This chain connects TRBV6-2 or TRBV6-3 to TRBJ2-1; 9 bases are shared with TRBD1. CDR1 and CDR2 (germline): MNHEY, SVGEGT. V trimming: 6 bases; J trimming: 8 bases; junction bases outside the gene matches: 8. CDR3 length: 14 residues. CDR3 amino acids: CASSGTGRPDEQFF. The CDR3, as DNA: TGTGCCAGCAGCGGGACAGGGCGGCCGGATGAGCAGTTCTTC.

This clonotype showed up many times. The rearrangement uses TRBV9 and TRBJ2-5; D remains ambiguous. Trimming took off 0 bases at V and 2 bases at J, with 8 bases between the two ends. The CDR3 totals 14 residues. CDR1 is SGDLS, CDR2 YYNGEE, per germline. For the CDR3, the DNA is TGTGCCAGCAGCGTAGCTACTGCACAAGAGACCCAGTACTTC. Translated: CASSVATAQETQYF.

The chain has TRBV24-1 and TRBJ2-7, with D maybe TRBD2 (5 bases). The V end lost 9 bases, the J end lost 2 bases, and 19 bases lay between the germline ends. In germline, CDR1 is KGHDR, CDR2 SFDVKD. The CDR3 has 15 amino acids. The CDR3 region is CATEGFETIPYEQYF. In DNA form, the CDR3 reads TGTGCCACCGAAGGGTTTGAGACTATCCCCTACGAGCAGTACTTC.

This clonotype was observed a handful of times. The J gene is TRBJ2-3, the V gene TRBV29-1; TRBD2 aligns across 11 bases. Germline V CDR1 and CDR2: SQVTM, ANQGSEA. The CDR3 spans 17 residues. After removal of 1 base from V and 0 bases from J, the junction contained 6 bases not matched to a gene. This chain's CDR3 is CSVEGIAGGLSTDTQYF. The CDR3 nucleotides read TGCAGCGTTGAAGGAATAGCGGGGGGGCTTAGCACAGATACGCAGTATTTT.

The CDR3, as DNA: TGTGCCAGCGGGGACATCGGTTCACCCCTCCACTTT. Translation gives CASGDIGSPLHF. This chain links TRBV9 with TRBJ1-6; possible D gene TRBD1, 6 bases. The germline V gene has CDR1 SGDLS and CDR2 YYNGEE. Deletions cut 7 bases from V and 9 bases from J, with 11 bases between. This CDR3 has 12 amino acids.

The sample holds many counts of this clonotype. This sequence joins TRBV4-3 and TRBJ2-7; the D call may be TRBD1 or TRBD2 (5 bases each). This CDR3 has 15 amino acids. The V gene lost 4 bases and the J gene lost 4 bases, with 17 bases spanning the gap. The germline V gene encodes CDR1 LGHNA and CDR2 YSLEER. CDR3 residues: CASSPSGTGFYEQYF. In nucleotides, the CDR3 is TGCGCCAGCAGCCCCTCCGGGACCGGTTTTTACGAGCAGTACTTC.

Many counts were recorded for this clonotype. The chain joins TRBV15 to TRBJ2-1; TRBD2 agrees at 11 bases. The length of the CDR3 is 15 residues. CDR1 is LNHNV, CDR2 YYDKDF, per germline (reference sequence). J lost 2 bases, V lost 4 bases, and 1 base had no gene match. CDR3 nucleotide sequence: TGTGCCACCAGCACTAGCGGGGGGCCCTACAATGAGCAGTTCTTC. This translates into CATSTSGGPYNEQFF.

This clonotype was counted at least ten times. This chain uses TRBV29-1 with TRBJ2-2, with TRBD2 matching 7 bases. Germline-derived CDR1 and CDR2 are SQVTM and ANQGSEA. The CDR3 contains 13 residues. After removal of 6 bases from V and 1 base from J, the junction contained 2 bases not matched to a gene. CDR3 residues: CSVPSGNTGELFF. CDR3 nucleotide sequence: TGCAGCGTCCCTAGCGGGAACACCGGGGAGCTGTTTTTT.

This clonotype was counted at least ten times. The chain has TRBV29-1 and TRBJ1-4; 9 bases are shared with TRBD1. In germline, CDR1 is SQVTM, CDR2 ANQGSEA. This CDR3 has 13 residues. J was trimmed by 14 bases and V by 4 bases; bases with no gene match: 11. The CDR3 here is CSVVVRDREVLFF. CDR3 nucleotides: TGCAGCGTTGTGGTCCGGGACAGGGAAGTCCTGTTTTTT.

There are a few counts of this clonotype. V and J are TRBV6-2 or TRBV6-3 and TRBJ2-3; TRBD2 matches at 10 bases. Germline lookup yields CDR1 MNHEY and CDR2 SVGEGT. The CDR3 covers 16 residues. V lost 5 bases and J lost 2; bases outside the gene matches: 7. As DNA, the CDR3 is TGTGCCAGCAGTACGTGGACTAGCGGAGACACAGATACGCAGTATTTT. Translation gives CASSTWTSGDTDTQYF.

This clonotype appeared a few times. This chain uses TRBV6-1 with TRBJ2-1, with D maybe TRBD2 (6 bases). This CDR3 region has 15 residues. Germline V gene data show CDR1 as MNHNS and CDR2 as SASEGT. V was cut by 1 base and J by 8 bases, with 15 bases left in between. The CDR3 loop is CASSEGLVWGDEQFF. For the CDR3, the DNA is TGTGCCAGCAGTGAAGGACTAGTCTGGGGGGATGAGCAGTTCTTC.

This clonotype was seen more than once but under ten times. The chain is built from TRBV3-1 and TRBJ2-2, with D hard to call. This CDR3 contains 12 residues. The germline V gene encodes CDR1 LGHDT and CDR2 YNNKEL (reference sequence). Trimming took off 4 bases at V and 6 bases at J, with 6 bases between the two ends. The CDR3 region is CASSPLPGELFF. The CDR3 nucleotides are TGTGCCAGCAGCCCCCTGCCCGGGGAGCTGTTTTTT.

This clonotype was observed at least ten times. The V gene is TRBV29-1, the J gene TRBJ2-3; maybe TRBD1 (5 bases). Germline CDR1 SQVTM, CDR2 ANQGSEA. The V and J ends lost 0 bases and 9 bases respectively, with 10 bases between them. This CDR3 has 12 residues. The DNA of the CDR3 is TGCAGCGTTGAAGATCTTCACAGGACGCAGTATTTT. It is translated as CSVEDLHRTQYF.

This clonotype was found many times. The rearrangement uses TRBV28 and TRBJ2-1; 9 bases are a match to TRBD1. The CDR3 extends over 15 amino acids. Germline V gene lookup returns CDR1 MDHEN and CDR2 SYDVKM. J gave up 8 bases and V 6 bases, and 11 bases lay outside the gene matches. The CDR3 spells CASRLDRGSGDEQFF. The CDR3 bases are TGTGCCAGCAGACTAGACAGGGGGTCTGGAGATGAGCAGTTCTTC.

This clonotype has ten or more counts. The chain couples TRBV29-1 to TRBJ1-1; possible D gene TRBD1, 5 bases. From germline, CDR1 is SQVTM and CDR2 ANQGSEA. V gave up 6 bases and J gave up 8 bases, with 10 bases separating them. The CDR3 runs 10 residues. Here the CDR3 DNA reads TGCAGCGTCAGGAACAGGGAAGCTTTCTTT. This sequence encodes CSVRNREAFF. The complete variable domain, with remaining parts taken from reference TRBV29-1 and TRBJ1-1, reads SAVISQKPSRDICQRGTSLTIQCQVDSQVTMMFWYRQQPGQSLTLIATANQGSEATYESGFVIDKFPISRPNLTFSTLTVSNMSPEDSSIYLCSVRNREAFFGQGTRLTVV.

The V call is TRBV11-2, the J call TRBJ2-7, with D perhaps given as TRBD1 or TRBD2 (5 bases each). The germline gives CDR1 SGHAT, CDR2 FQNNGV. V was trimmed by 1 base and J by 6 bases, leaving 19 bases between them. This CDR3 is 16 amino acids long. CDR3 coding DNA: TGTGCCAGCAGCTTAGTATTCCGGGGTCAAAGGGGCGAGCAGTACTTC. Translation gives CASSLVFRGQRGEQYF. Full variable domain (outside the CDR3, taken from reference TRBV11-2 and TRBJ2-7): EAGVAQSPRYKIIEKRQSVAFWCNPISGHATLYWYQQILGQGPKLLIQFQNNGVVDDSQLPKDRFSAERLKGVDSTLKIQPAKLEDSAVYLCASSLVFRGQRGEQYFGPGTRLTVT.